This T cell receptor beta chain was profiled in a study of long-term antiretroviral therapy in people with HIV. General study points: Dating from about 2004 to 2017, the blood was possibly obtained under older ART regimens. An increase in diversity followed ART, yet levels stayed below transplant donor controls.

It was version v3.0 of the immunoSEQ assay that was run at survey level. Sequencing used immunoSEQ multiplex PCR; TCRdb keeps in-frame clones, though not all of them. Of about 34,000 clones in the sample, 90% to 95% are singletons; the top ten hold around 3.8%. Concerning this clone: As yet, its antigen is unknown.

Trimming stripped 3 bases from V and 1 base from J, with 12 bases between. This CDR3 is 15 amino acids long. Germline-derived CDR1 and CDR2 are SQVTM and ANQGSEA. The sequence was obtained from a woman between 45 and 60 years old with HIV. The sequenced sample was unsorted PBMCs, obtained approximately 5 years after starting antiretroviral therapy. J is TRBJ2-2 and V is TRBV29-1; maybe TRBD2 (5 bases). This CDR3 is CSVDLRRQNTGELFF. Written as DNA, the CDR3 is TGCAGCGTTGACCTTCGGAGGCAGAACACCGGGGAGCTGTTTTTT.